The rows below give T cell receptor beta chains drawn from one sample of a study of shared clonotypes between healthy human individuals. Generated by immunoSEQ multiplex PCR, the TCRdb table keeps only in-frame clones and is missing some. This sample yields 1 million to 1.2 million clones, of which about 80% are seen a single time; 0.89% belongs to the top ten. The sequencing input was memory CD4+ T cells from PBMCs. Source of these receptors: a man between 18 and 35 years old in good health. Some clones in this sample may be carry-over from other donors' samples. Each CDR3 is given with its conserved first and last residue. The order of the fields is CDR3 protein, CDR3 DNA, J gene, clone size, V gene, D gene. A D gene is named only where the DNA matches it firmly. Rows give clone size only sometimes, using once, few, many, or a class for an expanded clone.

CDR3aa: CSVGLAFNEQYF; CDR3nt: TGCAGCGTCGGACTAGCTTTTAACGAGCAGTACTTC; j_gene: TRBJ2-7; abundance: once; v_gene: TRBV29-1; d_gene: TRBD2
CDR3aa: CASSRSGTIYF; CDR3nt: TGTGCCAGCAGTCGAAGTGGGACCATATATTTT; j_gene: TRBJ1-3; abundance: once; v_gene: TRBV28; d_gene: .
CDR3aa: CASSPLEDSPLHF; CDR3nt: TGTGCCAGCTCACCACTGGAAGATTCACCCCTCCACTTT; j_gene: TRBJ1-6; abundance: .; v_gene: TRBV18; d_gene: .
CDR3aa: CASSVAGQGRSGNTIYF; CDR3nt: TGTGCCAGCAGCGTAGCGGGACAGGGTCGCTCTGGAAACACCATATATTTT; j_gene: TRBJ1-3; abundance: .; v_gene: TRBV9; d_gene: TRBD1
CDR3aa: CASSAHVRGAYNEQFF; CDR3nt: TGTGCCAGCAGCGCCCATGTCCGAGGGGCCTACAATGAGCAGTTCTTC; j_gene: TRBJ2-1; abundance: .; v_gene: TRBV9; d_gene: .
CDR3aa: CASSLWGESYNEQFF; CDR3nt: TGTGCCAGCAGCTTGTGGGGAGAGTCCTACAATGAGCAGTTCTTC; j_gene: TRBJ2-1; abundance: once; v_gene: TRBV11-1; d_gene: .
CDR3aa: CASSQTSRGTDTQYF; CDR3nt: TGTGCCAGCAGCCAGACTAGCAGGGGCACAGATACGCAGTATTTT; j_gene: TRBJ2-3; abundance: .; v_gene: TRBV11-2; d_gene: TRBD2
CDR3aa: CASSFGLAGVNEQFF; CDR3nt: TGTGCCAGCAGCTTTGGACTAGCGGGAGTGAATGAGCAGTTCTTC; j_gene: TRBJ2-1; abundance: once; v_gene: TRBV7-8; d_gene: TRBD2
CDR3aa: CASSIQGGTEAFF; CDR3nt: TGTGCCAGCAGCATCCAGGGCGGAACTGAAGCTTTCTTT; j_gene: TRBJ1-1; abundance: few; v_gene: TRBV14; d_gene: .
CDR3aa: CASSASSDSYEQYF; CDR3nt: TGTGCCAGCAGCGCCTCTAGCGACTCCTACGAGCAGTACTTC; j_gene: TRBJ2-7; abundance: .; v_gene: TRBV9; d_gene: .
CDR3aa: CATSSLGYSNQPQHF; CDR3nt: TGTGCCACCAGCAGTCTAGGTTATAGCAATCAGCCCCAGCATTTT; j_gene: TRBJ1-5; abundance: .; v_gene: TRBV15; d_gene: .
CDR3aa: CASSPQTGNSGANVLTF; CDR3nt: TGTGCCAGCAGCCCGCAGACAGGGAACTCTGGGGCCAACGTCCTGACTTTC; j_gene: TRBJ2-6; abundance: .; v_gene: TRBV11-2; d_gene: TRBD1
CDR3aa: CASSQDWKETQYF; CDR3nt: TGTGCCAGCAGCCAGGACTGGAAAGAGACCCAGTACTTC; j_gene: TRBJ2-5; abundance: .; v_gene: TRBV5-4; d_gene: .
CDR3aa: CASSESLRGLHGYTF; CDR3nt: TGTGCCAGCAGTGAATCTCTAAGGGGTCTCCATGGCTACACCTTC; j_gene: TRBJ1-2; abundance: .; v_gene: TRBV25-1; d_gene: .
CDR3aa: CAIKAGAPTDTQYF; CDR3nt: TGTGCCATCAAGGCGGGGGCCCCCACAGATACGCAGTATTTT; j_gene: TRBJ2-3; abundance: .; v_gene: TRBV10-3; d_gene: .
CDR3aa: CASSQRTEQFF; CDR3nt: TGTGCCAGCAGCCAGAGGACTGAGCAGTTCTTC; j_gene: TRBJ2-1; abundance: .; v_gene: TRBV14; d_gene: .
CDR3aa: CATKRAGTSYEQYF; CDR3nt: TGTGCCACCAAAAGGGCAGGGACGTCCTACGAGCAGTACTTC; j_gene: TRBJ2-7; abundance: .; v_gene: TRBV27; d_gene: .
CDR3aa: CASSQDLISGANVLTF; CDR3nt: TGCGCCAGCAGCCAAGATTTGATCTCTGGGGCCAACGTCCTGACTTTC; j_gene: TRBJ2-6; abundance: .; v_gene: TRBV4-3; d_gene: .